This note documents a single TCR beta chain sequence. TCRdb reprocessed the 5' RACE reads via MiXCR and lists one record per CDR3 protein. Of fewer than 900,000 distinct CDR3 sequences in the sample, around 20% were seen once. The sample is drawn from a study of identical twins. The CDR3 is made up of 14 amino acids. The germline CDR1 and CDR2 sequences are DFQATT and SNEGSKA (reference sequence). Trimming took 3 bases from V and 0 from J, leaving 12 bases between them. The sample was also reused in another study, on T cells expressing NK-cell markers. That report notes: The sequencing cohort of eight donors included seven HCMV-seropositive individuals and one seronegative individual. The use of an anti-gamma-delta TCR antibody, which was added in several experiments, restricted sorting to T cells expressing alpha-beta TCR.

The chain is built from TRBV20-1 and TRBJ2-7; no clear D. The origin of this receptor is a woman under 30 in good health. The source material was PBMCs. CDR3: CSASMPQNSYEQYF. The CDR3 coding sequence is TGCAGTGCTAGCATGCCCCAGAACTCCTACGAGCAGTACTTC.